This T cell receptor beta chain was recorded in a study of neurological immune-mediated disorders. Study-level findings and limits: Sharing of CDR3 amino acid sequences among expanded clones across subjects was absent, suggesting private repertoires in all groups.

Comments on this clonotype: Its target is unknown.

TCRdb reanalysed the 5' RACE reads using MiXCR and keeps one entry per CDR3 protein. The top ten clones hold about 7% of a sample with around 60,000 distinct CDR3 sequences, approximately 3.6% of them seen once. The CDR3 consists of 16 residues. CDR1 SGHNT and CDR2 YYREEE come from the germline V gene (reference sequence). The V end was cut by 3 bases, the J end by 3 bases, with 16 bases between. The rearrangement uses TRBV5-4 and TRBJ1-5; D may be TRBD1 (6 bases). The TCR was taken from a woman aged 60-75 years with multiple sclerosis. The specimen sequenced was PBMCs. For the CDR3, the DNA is TGTGCCAGCAGCTCGGGTGGAGGGGGGTACAATCAGCCCCAGCATTTT. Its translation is CASSSGGGGYNQPQHF.